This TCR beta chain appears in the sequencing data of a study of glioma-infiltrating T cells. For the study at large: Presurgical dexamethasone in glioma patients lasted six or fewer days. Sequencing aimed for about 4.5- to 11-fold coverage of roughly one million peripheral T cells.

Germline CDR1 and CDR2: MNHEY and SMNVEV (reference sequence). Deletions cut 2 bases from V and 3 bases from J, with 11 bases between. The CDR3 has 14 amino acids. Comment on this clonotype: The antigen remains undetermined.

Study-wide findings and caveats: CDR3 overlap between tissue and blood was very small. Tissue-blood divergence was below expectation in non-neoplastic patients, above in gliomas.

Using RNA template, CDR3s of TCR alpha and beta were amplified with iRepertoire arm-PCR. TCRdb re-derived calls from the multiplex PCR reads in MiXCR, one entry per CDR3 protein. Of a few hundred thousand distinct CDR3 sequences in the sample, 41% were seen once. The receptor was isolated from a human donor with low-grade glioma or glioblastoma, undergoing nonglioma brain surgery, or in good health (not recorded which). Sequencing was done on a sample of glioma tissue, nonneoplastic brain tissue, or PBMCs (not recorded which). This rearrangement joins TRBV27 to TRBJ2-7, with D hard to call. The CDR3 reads CASSLGPTYYEQYF. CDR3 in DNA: TGTGCCAGCAGTTTAGGTCCCACTTACTACGAGCAGTACTTC.